A selection of T cell receptor beta chains follows, all from one sample in a study of T cells after yellow fever vaccination. TCRdb recomputed calls from the 5' RACE reads with MiXCR, one row per CDR3 protein. The table lists 500,000 to 550,000 distinct CDR3 sequences, 21% of them singletons. The input for sequencing was PBMCs, taken about 21 days after the first yellow fever vaccination. These receptors were taken from a man younger than 35 who received the YFV17D yellow fever vaccine. Both conserved end residues are part of each CDR3. A D gene is named only where the DNA matches it firmly. Rows give clone size only sometimes, using once, few, many, or a class for an expanded clone.

>TRBV5-1|.|TRBJ1-5|TRBD1
TGCGCCAGCAGCCTCGGGGACAGGGTTAATCAGCCCCAGCATTTT
CASSLGDRVNQPQHF
>TRBV5-6|few|TRBJ2-5|.
TGTGCCAGCACCCCGGGACTCAAGTTCACCCGCCAAGAGACCCAGTACTTC
CASTPGLKFTRQETQYF
>TRBV7-9|few|TRBJ1-4|.
TGTGCCAGCAGCATCCCACCGGTGGGACTGCCTAATGAAAAACTGTTTTTT
CASSIPPVGLPNEKLFF
>TRBV5-4|.|TRBJ1-4|.
TGTGCCAGCAGCAATTCCCTGAGCGTGGGAGAACTGTTTTTT
CASSNSLSVGELFF
>TRBV7-2|few|TRBJ1-2|.
TGTGCCAGCAGCTTTAAGGGTGCACCTGGCTACACCTTC
CASSFKGAPGYTF
>TRBV13|few|TRBJ1-5|TRBD1
TGTGCCAGCAGCACCCGAGGACAGGGACATCAGCCCCAGCATTTT
CASSTRGQGHQPQHF
>TRBV10-1|many|TRBJ1-4|.
TGCGCCAGCAGTGAGTCCGCGAGTAATGAAAAACTGTTTTTT
CASSESASNEKLFF
>TRBV7-9|few|TRBJ2-2|.
TGTGCCAGCAGCTTAAACACTGGGGCCCCCGGGGAGCTGTTTTTT
CASSLNTGAPGELFF
>TRBV12-3/TRBV12-4|few|TRBJ2-1|TRBD2
TGTGCCAGCAGCGGACTAGCGGGGGCTGAGCAGTTCTTC
CASSGLAGAEQFF
>TRBV7-9|.|TRBJ2-3|TRBD2
TGTGCCAGCAGCTTAGCGGAGACTAGCGGAACTTATACGCAGTATTTT
CASSLAETSGTYTQYF
>TRBV2|few|TRBJ1-6|.
TGTGCCAGTATGCAAGGAAAAAGCGCCTATAATTCACCCCTCCACTTT
CASMQGKSAYNSPLHF
>TRBV5-1|.|TRBJ2-2|.
TGCGCCAGCGGCGCCCGGGTCGGCGGGGAGCTGTTTTTT
CASGARVGGELFF
>TRBV2|few|TRBJ2-3|TRBD2
TGTGCCAGCAGAGCCCTACCGGGGGGGCCAGATACGCAGTATTTT
CASRALPGGPDTQYF
>TRBV6-2/TRBV6-3|.|TRBJ2-3|TRBD1
TGTGCCAGCATCGCCGGGACAGGGGCTACAGATACGCAGTATTTT
CASIAGTGATDTQYF
>TRBV5-1|few|TRBJ2-1|.
TGCGCCAGCAGCTCCTACGAGCCCAGGATTTCCTACAATGAGCAGTTCTTC
CASSSYEPRISYNEQFF
>TRBV20-1|few|TRBJ2-3|.
TGCAGTGCTAGAGATACAGGGTACACAGATACGCAGTATTTT
CSARDTGYTDTQYF
>TRBV6-2/TRBV6-3|few|TRBJ2-7|TRBD1
TGTGCCAGCAGCCCCTGGACAGGGTTGACCGAGCAGTACTTC
CASSPWTGLTEQYF
>TRBV29-1|.|TRBJ1-2|.
TGCAGCGTTGTAAGCGGCAGTCTACCTCCCTACACCTTC
CSVVSGSLPPYTF
>TRBV7-9|few|TRBJ2-5|TRBD2
TGTGCCAGCAGCTCGACCGCCGGGACTAAAGAGACCCAGTACTTC
CASSSTAGTKETQYF
>TRBV20-1|few|TRBJ2-1|TRBD2
TGCAGTGCTCCGACTAGCGGGGGGGCGGGATCCTACAATGAGCAGTTCTTC
CSAPTSGGAGSYNEQFF
>TRBV5-4|.|TRBJ2-5|.
TGTGCCAGCAGCTTTGATGCAGTCCAAGAGACCCAGTACTTC
CASSFDAVQETQYF
>TRBV5-5|few|TRBJ1-1|.
TGTGCCAGCAGCTCCAATTTGTGGGGTGAAGCTTTCTTT
CASSSNLWGEAFF
>TRBV5-1|few|TRBJ2-2|.
TGCGCCAGCAGCACCGGGACGGCTGAGGTCGGGGAGCTGTTTTTT
CASSTGTAEVGELFF
>TRBV4-1|few|TRBJ2-3|.
TGCGCCAGCAGCCAAGCTAGCGGCACAGATACGCAGTATTTT
CASSQASGTDTQYF
>TRBV29-1|few|TRBJ1-2|.
TGCAGCGTTGAAGACGGGCGTGGCTACACCTTC
CSVEDGRGYTF
>TRBV7-6|.|TRBJ2-1|.
TGTGCCAGCAGCAAACAGGGCAACCACAATGAGCAGTTCTTC
CASSKQGNHNEQFF
>TRBV5-4|few|TRBJ2-2|.
TGTGCCAGCAGCCCGGCGGGGATGAACACCGGGGAGCTGTTTTTT
CASSPAGMNTGELFF
>TRBV4-3|few|TRBJ1-2|.
TGCGCCAGCAGCCCCTCCTGGGGGGAAGACTATGGCTACACCTTC
CASSPSWGEDYGYTF